A selection of T cell receptor beta chains follows, all from one sample in a study of T-cell memory formation after mild COVID-19. MiXCR was run by TCRdb on the 5' RACE reads, yielding one entry per CDR3 protein. Counted here are 100,000 to 150,000 distinct CDR3 sequences, 5% to 6.5% occurring once; the ten biggest clones make up roughly 2.2%. The sequenced material came from PBMCs or a T cell subset sorted from them (not recorded which). The receptor set was obtained from an adult woman who had mild COVID-19 (a few samples of this study predate the infection). Cell type and time point are not known. Each CDR3 is given without its conserved first and last residue.

TRBV5-6	ASSLFQGKAYEQY
TRBV5-1	ASSPDRGYNEQF
TRBV4-1	ASSQYGTGLNEKLF
TRBV5-1	ASRFLAGGMNEQF
TRBV30	AWMGQGYEQY
TRBV7-2	ASSLILAGGTYEQY
TRBV4-1	ASSQVTSGGNSPLH
TRBV30	AWSVRGWDTDTEAF
TRBV20-1	SATSGTVNSPLH
TRBV18	ASSPLSERGSYEQY
TRBV19	ASNSRALSSYNEQF
TRBV5-1	ASSLGGGAWETQY
TRBV9	ASSVRTENTEAF
TRBV5-6	ASSLADGNGYT
TRBV4-2	ASSLGLAGPLNPEQF
TRBV5-1	ASSADNQGEQY
TRBV6-2/TRBV6-3	ASSPPGQGREQF
TRBV19	ASSISFGETQY
TRBV24-1	ATSDSWGYEQY
TRBV7-2	ASSLAIAGASYEQY
TRBV30	AWSPTGVEAF
TRBV3-1	ASSQDTYNSPLH
TRBV27	ASSLRTISTDTQY
TRBV7-2	ASSLAGSPQETQY
TRBV7-9	ASRPTGNYGYT
TRBV4-2	ASSRGASGGVTGELF
TRBV5-1	ASTTGGVGDEQF
TRBV7-9	ASSPRRAYGKETQY
TRBV3-1	ASRQAGAGTEAF
TRBV6-2/TRBV6-3	ASSFPPLTGSTTNTGELF
TRBV24-1	ATSDSRGPLGEQY
TRBV12-3/TRBV12-4	ASSSRRNEAL
TRBV6-6	ASSSHRGLGANVLT
TRBV19	ASSSEGGNEQF
TRBV20-1	SARDRVSYEQY
TRBV12-3/TRBV12-4	ASSDLALGADTQY
TRBV12-3/TRBV12-4	ASSSPGRLTYNEQF
TRBV6-5	ASSYLAEAF
TRBV24-1	ATMEVRQPQH
TRBV7-2	ASSLGASPYNEQF
TRBV12-3/TRBV12-4	ASRFSGSSYEQY
TRBV4-1	ASSQVGGRETQY
TRBV10-3	AISEAQGFRETQY
TRBV6-5	ASRPGQITDTQY
TRBV19	ASSPMSGLYNEQF
TRBV7-2	ASSRQASYGYT
TRBV6-2/TRBV6-3	ASSYRGPQH
TRBV7-9	ASGTGGGATEAF
TRBV18	ASSSGTAPEPQH
TRBV20-1	SAPPRDRGSNQPQH
TRBV29-1	SVVAIGPYEQY
TRBV19	ASNPPGQVNEQY
TRBV29-1	SVGFRTAYNEQF
TRBV29-1	SVRTVSSYEQY
TRBV5-7	ASIGASGELSSYEQY
TRBV5-1	ASSPQSEVGNEQF
TRBV5-4	ASSPTGMGETQY
TRBV27	AVGGDTQY